The rows below give T cell receptor beta chains drawn from one sample of a study of T cells in Graves' hyperthyroidism and ophthalmopathy. One entry per CDR3 protein, called by TCRdb with MiXCR from the multiplex PCR reads. The repertoire has approximately 400,000 distinct CDR3 sequences, roughly 19% of them found once; the top ten carry about 4%. Sequenced input: blood. All receptors come from a woman aged 18-30 years with Graves' hyperthyroidism. CDR3s leave out the opening cysteine and the closing phenylalanine or tryptophan. The order of the fields is J gene, V gene, CDR3 length, CDR3 protein.

TRBJ1-1 TRBV15 12 ATSRDPEDIEAF
TRBJ1-1 TRBV6-1 13 ASSERGGRNTEAF
TRBJ2-4 TRBV27 12 ASSYGTNSNIQY
TRBJ1-1 TRBV13 14 ASSTLQGVVGTEAF
TRBJ2-5 TRBV3-1 12 ASSQDFRKETQY
TRBJ1-2 TRBV20-1 11 SGISQQGYGYT
TRBJ1-1 TRBV6-1 11 ASSTWGRNEAF
TRBJ1-1 TRBV18 14 ASSPRTPGQHNEAF
TRBJ1-5 TRBV18 14 ASSPFQRGYNQPQH
TRBJ1-1 TRBV10-3 11 AISWTGNTEAF
TRBJ1-1 TRBV28 15 ASSLAAGQGVETEAF
TRBJ1-5 TRBV4-1 12 ASSQDQIIQPQH
TRBJ2-5 TRBV2 12 ASSDDEGEETQY
TRBJ1-5 TRBV20-1 15 SARDDHDRAINQPQH
TRBJ1-5 TRBV5-6 14 ASSSTTQGVNQPQH
TRBJ1-2 TRBV12-3/TRBV12-4 12 ASSLSGASIGYT
TRBJ2-5 TRBV28 13 ASRIGDNKRETQY
TRBJ1-2 TRBV7-8 14 ASSLVYVRQGYGYT
TRBJ2-5 TRBV2 10 ASGELLKTQY
TRBJ2-5 TRBV12-3/TRBV12-4 10 ASSSLEETQY
TRBJ2-5 TRBV5-1 11 ASSHGVQETQY
TRBJ2-4 TRBV29-1 11 SVDDRAKNIQY
TRBJ1-6 TRBV6-1 12 ASSEGLYNSPLH
TRBJ1-2 TRBV27 12 ASRDSGQGGGYT
TRBJ1-3 TRBV6-5 14 ASRFGLASSGNTIY
TRBJ1-6 TRBV7-8 13 ASSLAPGLNSPLH
TRBJ1-3 TRBV12-3/TRBV12-4 14 ASSPSQGKSGNTIY
TRBJ1-1 TRBV6-5 13 ASSYSQGAYTEAF
TRBJ2-7 TRBV7-8 12 ASSLAPVSYEQY
TRBJ1-1 TRBV6-2/TRBV6-3 10 ASGLYVGGTF
TRBJ1-2 TRBV6-5 14 ASSHNYGQASSGYT
TRBJ2-5 TRBV15 13 ATSRDMGIQETQY
TRBJ2-7 TRBV18 12 ASSAGRSSYEQY
TRBJ2-2 TRBV10-3 14 AISESGTRNTGELF
TRBJ1-5 TRBV20-1 13 SASPIGFSNQPQH
TRBJ1-1 TRBV5-5 11 ASRYREFTEAF
TRBJ2-4 TRBV3-1 14 ASSQDPVGTKNIQY
TRBJ1-2 TRBV6-5 14 ASSSSGFGTGYGYT
TRBJ1-2 TRBV7-2 12 ASSLVRRTYGYT
TRBJ1-3 TRBV9 12 ASSPGYGGNTIY
TRBJ1-1 TRBV2 13 ASSVVEGRGTEAF
TRBJ2-1 TRBV12-3/TRBV12-4 9 ASSGGHEQF
TRBJ1-1 TRBV12-5 16 ASGQGGRGLLPNTEAF
TRBJ1-5 TRBV25-1 12 ASSGDGGSQPQH
TRBJ2-7 TRBV12-3/TRBV12-4 12 ASSSDRALYEQY
TRBJ1-2 TRBV3-1 12 ASSQHPGIDGYT
TRBJ1-3 TRBV11-3 13 ASSLRSNSGNTIY
TRBJ1-2 TRBV28 14 ASRRSFRQVGRGYT
TRBJ2-2 TRBV6-1 9 ASSGTRELF
TRBJ2-5 TRBV12-3/TRBV12-4 12 ASSTTGLQETQY
TRBJ1-1 TRBV12-3/TRBV12-4 10 ASSLRQLEAF
TRBJ2-5 TRBV11-2 13 ASSPGLAGVETQY
TRBJ1-3 TRBV7-3 11 ASSSDPENTIY
TRBJ2-7 TRBV5-6 12 ASSSSGRTYEQY
TRBJ2-6 TRBV9 12 ASSVAKGANVLT
TRBJ1-3 TRBV10-1 12 ASSEDTAGNTIY
TRBJ1-5 TRBV6-1 12 ASSETGLDQPQH
TRBJ1-2 TRBV12-3/TRBV12-4 11 ASSLRCGYGYT
TRBJ2-6 TRBV28 14 ASREWGALGANVLT
TRBJ2-4 TRBV27 11 ASGRQGGPIQY